Given below is one T cell receptor beta chain in context. Its antigen is still unknown. Amplified TCR beta CDR3 regions came from RNA transcripts. The HTBI set primed first-round TCR CDR3 RT-PCR. TCRdb reprocessed the multiplex PCR reads with MiXCR, giving one entry per CDR3 protein. The data hold over 700,000 distinct CDR3 sequences, with around a sixth observed a single time. This entry belongs to a study of T cells in Graves' hyperthyroidism and ophthalmopathy. The CDR3 is made up of 13 amino acids. Trimming cost V 7 bases and J 0 bases, with 9 bases left between them. Study-level findings and limits: Before onset, by a median of about seven months, the model predicted ophthalmopathy.

Uncontrolled infections, other autoimmune diseases, pregnancy or lactation led to exclusion of patients. This rearrangement joins TRBV12-3 or TRBV12-4 to TRBJ1-2; D not resolved. The sequencing sample was made of blood. The sequence was obtained from a woman in her forties or fifties with Graves' hyperthyroidism that later progressed to Graves' ophthalmopathy. In DNA, the CDR3 is TGTGCCAGCAAGACAAGAGCTAACTATGGCTACACCTTC. Residues: CASKTRANYGYTF.